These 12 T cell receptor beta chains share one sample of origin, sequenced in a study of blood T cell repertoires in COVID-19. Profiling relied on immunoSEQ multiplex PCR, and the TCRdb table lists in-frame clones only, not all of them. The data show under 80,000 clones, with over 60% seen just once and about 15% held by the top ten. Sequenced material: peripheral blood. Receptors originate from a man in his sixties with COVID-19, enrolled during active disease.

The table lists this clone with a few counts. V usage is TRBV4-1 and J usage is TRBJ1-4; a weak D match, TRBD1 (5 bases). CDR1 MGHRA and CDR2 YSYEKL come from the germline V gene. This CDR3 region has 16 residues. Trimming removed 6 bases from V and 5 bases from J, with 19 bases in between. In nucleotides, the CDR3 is TGCGCCAGCAGGCCAACCCTAACCAAGGGGAATGAAAAACTGTTTTTT. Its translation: CASRPTLTKGNEKLFF.

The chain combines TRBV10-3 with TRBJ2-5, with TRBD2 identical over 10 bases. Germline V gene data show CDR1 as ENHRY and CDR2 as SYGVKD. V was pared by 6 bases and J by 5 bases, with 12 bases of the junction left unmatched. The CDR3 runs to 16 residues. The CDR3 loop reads CAIRDNPGLASETQYF. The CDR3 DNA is TGTGCCATCAGAGACAACCCGGGACTAGCGTCGGAGACCCAGTACTTC.

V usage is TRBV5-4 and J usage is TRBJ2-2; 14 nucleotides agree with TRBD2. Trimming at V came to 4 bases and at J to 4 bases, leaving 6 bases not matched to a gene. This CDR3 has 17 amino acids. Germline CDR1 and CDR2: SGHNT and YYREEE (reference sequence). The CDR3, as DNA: TGTGCCAGCAGCCCTGGACTAGCGGGAGGAGGCACCGGGGAGCTGTTTTTT. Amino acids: CASSPGLAGGGTGELFF.

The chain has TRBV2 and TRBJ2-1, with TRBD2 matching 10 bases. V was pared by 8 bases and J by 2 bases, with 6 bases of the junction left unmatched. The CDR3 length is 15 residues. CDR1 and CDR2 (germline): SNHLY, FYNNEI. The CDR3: CASRRTSGTYNEQFF. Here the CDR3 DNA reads TGTGCCAGCCGTAGGACTAGCGGAACCTACAATGAGCAGTTCTTC.

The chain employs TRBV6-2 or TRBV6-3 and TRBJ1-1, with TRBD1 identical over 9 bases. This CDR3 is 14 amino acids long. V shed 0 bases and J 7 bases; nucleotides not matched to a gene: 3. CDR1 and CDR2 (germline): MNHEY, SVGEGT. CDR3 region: CASSYSLDRGEAFF. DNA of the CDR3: TGTGCCAGCAGTTACTCCTTGGACAGGGGTGAAGCTTTCTTT.

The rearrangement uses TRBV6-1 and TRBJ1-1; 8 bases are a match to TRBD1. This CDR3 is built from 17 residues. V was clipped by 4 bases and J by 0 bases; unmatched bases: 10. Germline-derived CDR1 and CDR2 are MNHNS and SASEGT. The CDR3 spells CASSAGQGNWLNTEAFF. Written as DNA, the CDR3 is TGTGCCAGCAGTGCCGGACAGGGAAACTGGCTGAACACTGAAGCTTTCTTT.

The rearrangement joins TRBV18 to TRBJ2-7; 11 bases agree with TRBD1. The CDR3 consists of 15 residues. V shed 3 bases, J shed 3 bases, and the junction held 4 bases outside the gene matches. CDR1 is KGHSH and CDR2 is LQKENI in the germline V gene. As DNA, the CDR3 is TGTGCCAGCTCACCCCGGGACAGGGGGGACTACGAGCAGTACTTC. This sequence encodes CASSPRDRGDYEQYF.

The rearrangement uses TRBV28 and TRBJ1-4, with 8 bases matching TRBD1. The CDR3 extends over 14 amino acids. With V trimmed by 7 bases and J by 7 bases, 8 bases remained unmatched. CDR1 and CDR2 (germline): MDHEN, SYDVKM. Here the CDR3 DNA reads TGTGCCAGCATAAAGGGCAGGGGGCCTGAAAAACTGTTTTTT. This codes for CASIKGRGPEKLFF.

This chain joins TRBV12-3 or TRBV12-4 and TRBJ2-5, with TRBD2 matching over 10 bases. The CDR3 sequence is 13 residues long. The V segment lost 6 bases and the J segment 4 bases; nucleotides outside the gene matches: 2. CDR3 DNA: TGTGCCAGCAGGTCTAGCGGGAGAGAGACCCAGTACTTC. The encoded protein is CASRSSGRETQYF.

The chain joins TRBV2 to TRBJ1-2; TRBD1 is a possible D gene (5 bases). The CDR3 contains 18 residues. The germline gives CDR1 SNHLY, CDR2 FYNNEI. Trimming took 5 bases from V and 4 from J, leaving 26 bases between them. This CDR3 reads CASSPGLVSASALYGYTF. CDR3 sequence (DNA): TGTGCCAGCAGTCCGGGACTGGTATCTGCATCCGCTCTCTATGGCTACACCTTC.

The CDR3 bases are TGTGCCAGCAGCTTGGTGGCCCGGGGACTGAGGACCGGGGAGCTGTTTTTT. It yields the protein CASSLVARGLRTGELFF. The chain employs TRBV5-6 and TRBJ2-2; perhaps TRBD2 as D (6 bases). Per germline, CDR1 SGHDT and CDR2 YYEEEE. Trimming cost V 0 bases and J 5 bases, with 17 bases left between them. The CDR3 totals 17 residues.

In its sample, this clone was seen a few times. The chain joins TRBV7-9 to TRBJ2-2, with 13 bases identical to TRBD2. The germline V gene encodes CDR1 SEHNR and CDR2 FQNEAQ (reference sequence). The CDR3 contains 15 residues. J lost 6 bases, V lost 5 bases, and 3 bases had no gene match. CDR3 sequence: CASSRGLAGSGELFF. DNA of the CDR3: TGTGCCAGCAGCCGGGGACTAGCGGGATCCGGGGAGCTGTTTTTT.